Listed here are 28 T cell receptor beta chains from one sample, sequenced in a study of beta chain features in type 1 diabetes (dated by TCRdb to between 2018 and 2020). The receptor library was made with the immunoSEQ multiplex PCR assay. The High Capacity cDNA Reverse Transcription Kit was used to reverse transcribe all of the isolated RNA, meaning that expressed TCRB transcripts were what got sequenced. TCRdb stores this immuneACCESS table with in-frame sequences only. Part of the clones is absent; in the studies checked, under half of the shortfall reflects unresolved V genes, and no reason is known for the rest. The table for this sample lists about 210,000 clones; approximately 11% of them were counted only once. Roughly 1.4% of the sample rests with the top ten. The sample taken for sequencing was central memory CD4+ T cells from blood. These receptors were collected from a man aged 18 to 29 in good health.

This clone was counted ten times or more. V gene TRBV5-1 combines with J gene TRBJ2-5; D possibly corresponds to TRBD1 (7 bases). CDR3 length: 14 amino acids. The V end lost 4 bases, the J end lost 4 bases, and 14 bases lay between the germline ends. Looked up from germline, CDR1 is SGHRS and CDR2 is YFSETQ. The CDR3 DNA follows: TGCGCCAGCAGCGGAGGGGGCGGAGGAGAGACCCAGTACTTC. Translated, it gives CASSGGGGGETQYF.

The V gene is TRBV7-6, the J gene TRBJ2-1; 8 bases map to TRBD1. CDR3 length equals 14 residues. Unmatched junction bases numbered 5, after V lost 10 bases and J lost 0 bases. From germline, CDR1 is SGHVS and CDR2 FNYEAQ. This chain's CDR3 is CAIRTGSSYNEQFF. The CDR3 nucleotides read TGTGCCATCAGGACAGGGAGCTCCTACAATGAGCAGTTCTTC. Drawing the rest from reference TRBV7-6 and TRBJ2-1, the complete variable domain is GAGVSQSPRYKVTKRGQDVALRCDPISGHVSLYWYRQALGQGPEFLTYFNYEAQQDKSGLPNDRFSAERPEGSISTLTIQRTEQRDSAMYRCAIRTGSSYNEQFFGPGTRLTVL.

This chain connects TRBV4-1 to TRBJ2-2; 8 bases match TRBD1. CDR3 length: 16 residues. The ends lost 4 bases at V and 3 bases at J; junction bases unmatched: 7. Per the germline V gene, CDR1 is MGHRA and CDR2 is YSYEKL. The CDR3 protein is CASSLRQGRYTGELFF. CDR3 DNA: TGCGCCAGCAGCCTACGACAGGGGCGATACACCGGGGAGCTGTTTTTT.

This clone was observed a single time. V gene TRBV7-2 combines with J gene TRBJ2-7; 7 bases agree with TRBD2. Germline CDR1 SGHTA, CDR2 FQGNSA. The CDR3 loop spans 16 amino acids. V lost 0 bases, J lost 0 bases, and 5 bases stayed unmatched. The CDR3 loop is CASSLAPSGSSYEQYF. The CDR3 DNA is TGTGCCAGCAGCTTAGCCCCTAGCGGTAGCTCCTACGAGCAGTACTTC.

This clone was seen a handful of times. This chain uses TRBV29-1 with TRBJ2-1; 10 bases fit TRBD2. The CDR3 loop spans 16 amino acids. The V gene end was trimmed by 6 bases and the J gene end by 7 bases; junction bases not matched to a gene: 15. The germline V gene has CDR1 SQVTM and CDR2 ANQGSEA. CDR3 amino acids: CSVCLVSSGRANEQFF. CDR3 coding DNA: TGCAGCGTCTGTTTAGTGTCTAGCGGGAGAGCAAATGAGCAGTTCTTC.

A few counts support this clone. CDR3 sequence (DNA): TGTGCCAGCAGCTTAGCTGCAGGGATCACCGGGGAGCTGTTTTTT. Its protein product is CASSLAAGITGELFF. This rearrangement joins TRBV11-3 to TRBJ2-2, with D tentatively TRBD1 (5 bases). This CDR3 spans 15 amino acids. Germline V gene data show CDR1 as SGHNT and CDR2 as YENEEA. V was cut by 1 base and J by 4 bases, with 10 bases left in between.

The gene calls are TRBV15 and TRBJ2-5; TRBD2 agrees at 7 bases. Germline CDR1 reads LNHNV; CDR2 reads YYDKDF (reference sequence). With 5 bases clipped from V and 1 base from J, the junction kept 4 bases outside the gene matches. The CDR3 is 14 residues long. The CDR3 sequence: CATSPRLAQETQYF. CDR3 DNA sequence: TGTGCCACCAGCCCCCGACTAGCCCAAGAGACCCAGTACTTC. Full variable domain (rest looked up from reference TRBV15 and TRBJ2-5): DAMVIQNPRYQVTQFGKPVTLSCSQTLNHNVMYWYQQKSSQAPKLLFHYYDKDFNNEADTPDNFQSRRPNTSFCFLDIRSPGLGDTAMYLCATSPRLAQETQYFGPGTRLLVL.

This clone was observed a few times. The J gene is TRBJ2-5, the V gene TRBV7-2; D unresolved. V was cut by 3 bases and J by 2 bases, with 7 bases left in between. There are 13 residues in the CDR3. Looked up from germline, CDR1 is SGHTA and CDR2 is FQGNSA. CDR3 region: CASSFLVQETQYF. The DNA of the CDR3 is TGTGCCAGCAGCTTCCTGGTTCAAGAGACCCAGTACTTC.

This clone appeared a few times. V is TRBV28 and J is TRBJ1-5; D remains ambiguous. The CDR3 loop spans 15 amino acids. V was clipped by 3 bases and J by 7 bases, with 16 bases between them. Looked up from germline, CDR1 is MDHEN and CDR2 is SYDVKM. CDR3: CASSLGLAARQPQHF. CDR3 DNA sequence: TGTGCCAGCAGTTTGGGTCTCGCCGCGAGGCAGCCCCAGCATTTT.

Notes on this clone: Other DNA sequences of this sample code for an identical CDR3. The CDR3 here is CASSLLEGSNEQFF. The CDR3 DNA reads TGCGCCAGCAGCTTGCTAGAGGGATCCAATGAGCAGTTCTTC. This chain uses TRBV5-1 with TRBJ2-1, with D possibly being TRBD2 (5 bases). V was shortened by 1 base and J by 6 bases, with 11 bases between the two germline ends. The germline gives CDR1 SGHRS, CDR2 YFSETQ. This CDR3 spans 14 amino acids. The full variable domain, rest sourced from reference TRBV5-1 and TRBJ2-1, is KAGVTQTPRYLIKTRGQQVTLSCSPISGHRSVSWYQQTPGQGLQFLFEYFSETQRNKGNFPGRFSGRQFSNSRSEMNVSTLELGDSALYLCASSLLEGSNEQFFGPGTRLTVL.

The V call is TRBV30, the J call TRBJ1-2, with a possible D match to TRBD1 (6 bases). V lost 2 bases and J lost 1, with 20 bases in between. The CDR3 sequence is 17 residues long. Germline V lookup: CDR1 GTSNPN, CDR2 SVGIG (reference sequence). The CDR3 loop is CAWSPSGTPKVNYGYTF. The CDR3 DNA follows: TGTGCCTGGAGTCCTTCCGGGACACCCAAGGTTAACTATGGCTACACCTTC.

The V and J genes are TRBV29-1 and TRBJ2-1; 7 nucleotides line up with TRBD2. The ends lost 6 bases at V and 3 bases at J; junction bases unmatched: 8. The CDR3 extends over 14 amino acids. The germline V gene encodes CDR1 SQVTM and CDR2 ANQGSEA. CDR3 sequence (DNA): TGCAGCGTGGTTGGCGGGAGAAACTACAATGAGCAGTTCTTC. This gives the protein CSVVGGRNYNEQFF.

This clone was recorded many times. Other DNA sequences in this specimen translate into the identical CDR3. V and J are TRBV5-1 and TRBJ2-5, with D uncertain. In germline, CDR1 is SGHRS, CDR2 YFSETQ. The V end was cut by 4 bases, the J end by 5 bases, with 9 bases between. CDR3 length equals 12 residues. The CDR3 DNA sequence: TGCGCCAGCAGCCTGGGGTGGGAGACCCAGTACTTC. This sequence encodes CASSLGWETQYF. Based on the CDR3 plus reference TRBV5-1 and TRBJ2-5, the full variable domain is KAGVTQTPRYLIKTRGQQVTLSCSPISGHRSVSWYQQTPGQGLQFLFEYFSETQRNKGNFPGRFSGRQFSNSRSEMNVSTLELGDSALYLCASSLGWETQYFGPGTRLLVL.

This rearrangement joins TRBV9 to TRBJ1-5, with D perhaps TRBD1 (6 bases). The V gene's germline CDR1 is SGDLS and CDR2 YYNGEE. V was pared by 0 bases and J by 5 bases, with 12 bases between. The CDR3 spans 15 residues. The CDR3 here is CASSVDGGAHQPQHF. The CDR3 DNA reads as TGTGCCAGCAGCGTAGATGGGGGGGCACATCAGCCCCAGCATTTT.

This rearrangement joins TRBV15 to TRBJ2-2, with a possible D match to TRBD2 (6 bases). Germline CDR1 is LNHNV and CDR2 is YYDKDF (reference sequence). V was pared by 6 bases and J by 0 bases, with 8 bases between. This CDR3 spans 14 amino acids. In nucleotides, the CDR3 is TGTGCCACCAGGGACTACACGAACACCGGGGAGCTGTTTTTT. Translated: CATRDYTNTGELFF.

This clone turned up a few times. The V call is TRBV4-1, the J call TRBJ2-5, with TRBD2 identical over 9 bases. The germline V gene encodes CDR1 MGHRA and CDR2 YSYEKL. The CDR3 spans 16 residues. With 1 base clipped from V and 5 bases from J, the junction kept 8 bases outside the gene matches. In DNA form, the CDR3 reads TGCGCCAGCAGCCAAGGCTCCGCGGGAGGGAGGGAGACCCAGTACTTC. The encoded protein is CASSQGSAGGRETQYF.

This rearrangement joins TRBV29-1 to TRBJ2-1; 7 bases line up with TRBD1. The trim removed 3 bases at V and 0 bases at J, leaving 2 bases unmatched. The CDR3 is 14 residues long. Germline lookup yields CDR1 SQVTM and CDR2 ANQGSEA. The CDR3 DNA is TGCAGCGTTGAGAGGGACAGCTCCTACAATGAGCAGTTCTTC. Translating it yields CSVERDSSYNEQFF.

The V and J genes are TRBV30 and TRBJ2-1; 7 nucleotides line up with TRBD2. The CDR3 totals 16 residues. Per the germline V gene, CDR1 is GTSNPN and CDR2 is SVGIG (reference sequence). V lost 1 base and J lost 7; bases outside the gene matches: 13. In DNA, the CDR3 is TGTGCCTGGAGTGATAATTCACTAGCGCCATGGAATGAGCAGTTCTTC. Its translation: CAWSDNSLAPWNEQFF.

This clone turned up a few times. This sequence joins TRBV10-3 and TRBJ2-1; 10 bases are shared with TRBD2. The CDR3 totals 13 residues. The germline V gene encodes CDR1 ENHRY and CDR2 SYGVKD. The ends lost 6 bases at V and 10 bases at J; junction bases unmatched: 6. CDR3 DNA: TGTGCCATCAGAGAGCGGGAGGGGGAGGAGCAGTTCTTC. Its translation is CAIREREGEEQFF.

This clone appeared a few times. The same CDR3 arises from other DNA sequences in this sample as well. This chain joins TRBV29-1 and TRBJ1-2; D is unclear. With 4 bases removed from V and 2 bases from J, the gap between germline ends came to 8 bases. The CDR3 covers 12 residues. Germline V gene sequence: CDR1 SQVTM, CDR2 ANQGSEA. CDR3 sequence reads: CSVGGSNYGYTF. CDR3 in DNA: TGCAGCGTTGGAGGGAGCAACTATGGCTACACCTTC.

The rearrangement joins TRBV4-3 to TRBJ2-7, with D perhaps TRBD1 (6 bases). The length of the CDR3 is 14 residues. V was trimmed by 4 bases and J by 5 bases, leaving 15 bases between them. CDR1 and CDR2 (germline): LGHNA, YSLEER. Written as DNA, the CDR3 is TGCGCCAGCAGCCGGAACAGGGTAATGAACGAGCAGTACTTC. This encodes CASSRNRVMNEQYF.

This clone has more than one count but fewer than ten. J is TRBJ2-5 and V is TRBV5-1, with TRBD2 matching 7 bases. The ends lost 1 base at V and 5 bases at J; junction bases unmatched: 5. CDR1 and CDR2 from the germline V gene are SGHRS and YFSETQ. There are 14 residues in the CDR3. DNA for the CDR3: TGCGCCAGCAGCTTGACCGGGGGGTCCGAGACCCAGTACTTC. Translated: CASSLTGGSETQYF.

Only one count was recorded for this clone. CDR3 DNA: TGTGCCAGCAGTCCCCGGGTAGCGACCTACAATGAGCAGTTCTTC. Translated: CASSPRVATYNEQFF. The chain combines TRBV27 with TRBJ2-1; tentatively, D is TRBD2 (5 bases). The germline CDR1 and CDR2 sequences are MNHEY and SMNVEV (reference sequence). Trimming pared 5 bases from V and 2 bases from J, leaving 13 bases between. The CDR3 is made up of 15 amino acids.

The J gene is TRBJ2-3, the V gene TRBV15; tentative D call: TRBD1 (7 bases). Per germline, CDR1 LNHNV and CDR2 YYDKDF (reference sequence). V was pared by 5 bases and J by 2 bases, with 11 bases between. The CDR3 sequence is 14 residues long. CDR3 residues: CATSAGGTTDTQYF. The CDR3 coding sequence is TGTGCCACCAGCGCAGGGGGGACCACAGATACGCAGTATTTT. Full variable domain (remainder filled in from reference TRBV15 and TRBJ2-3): DAMVIQNPRYQVTQFGKPVTLSCSQTLNHNVMYWYQQKSSQAPKLLFHYYDKDFNNEADTPDNFQSRRPNTSFCFLDIRSPGLGDTAMYLCATSAGGTTDTQYFGPGTRLTVL.

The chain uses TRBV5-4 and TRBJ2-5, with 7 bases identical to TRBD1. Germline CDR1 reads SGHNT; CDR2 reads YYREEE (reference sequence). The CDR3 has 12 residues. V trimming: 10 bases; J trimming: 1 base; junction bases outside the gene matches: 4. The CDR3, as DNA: TGTGCCCTGGGACAGATCCAAGAGACCCAGTACTTC. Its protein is CALGQIQETQYF. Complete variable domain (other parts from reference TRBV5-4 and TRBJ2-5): ETGVTQSPTHLIKTRGQQVTLRCSSQSGHNTVSWYQQALGQGPQFIFQYYREEENGRGNFPPRFSGLQFPNYSSELNVNALELDDSALYLCALGQIQETQYFGPGTRLLVL.

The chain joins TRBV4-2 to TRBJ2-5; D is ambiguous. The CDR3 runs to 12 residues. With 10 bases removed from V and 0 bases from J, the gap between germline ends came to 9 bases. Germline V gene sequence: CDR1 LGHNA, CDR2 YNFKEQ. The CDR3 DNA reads TGTGCCACTTCGTCGTACCAAGAGACCCAGTACTTC. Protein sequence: CATSSYQETQYF.

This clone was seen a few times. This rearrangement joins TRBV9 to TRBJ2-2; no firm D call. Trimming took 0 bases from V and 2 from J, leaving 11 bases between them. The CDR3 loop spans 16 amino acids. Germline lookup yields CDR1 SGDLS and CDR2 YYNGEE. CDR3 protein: CASSVDVDANTGELFF. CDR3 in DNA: TGTGCCAGCAGCGTAGATGTCGACGCAAACACCGGGGAGCTGTTTTTT.

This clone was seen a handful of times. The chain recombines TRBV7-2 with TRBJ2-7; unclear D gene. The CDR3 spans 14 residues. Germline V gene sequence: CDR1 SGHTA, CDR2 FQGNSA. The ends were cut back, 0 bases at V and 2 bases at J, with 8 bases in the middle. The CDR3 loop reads CASSLARQAYEQYF. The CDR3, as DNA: TGTGCCAGCAGCTTAGCGCGGCAGGCCTACGAGCAGTACTTC.